Sequencing of this T cell receptor (beta chain) was carried out in a study of early T cells in non-severe SARS-CoV-2 infection. Study overall: The study sequenced bulk RNA from unsorted whole blood, with chains unpaired.

Notes on this clonotype: Antigen unknown.

General study findings and limits: A preference for anti-spike CD8 responses marked VDJdb matching, which missed private and CD4 specificities.

Between the trimmed V and J ends, which lost 6 bases and 5 bases, there was a span of 14 bases. Germline V gene sequence: CDR1 SGHRS, CDR2 YFSETQ. The CDR3 has 13 residues. One entry per CDR3 protein results from TCRdb running MiXCR on the 5' RACE reads. The data hold about 22,000 distinct CDR3 sequences, with 4.5% to 5% observed a single time. This receptor was obtained from an adult who was a healthcare worker with PCR-confirmed SARS-CoV-2 infection or an uninfected control (not recorded which). The sample comprised whole blood. V gene TRBV5-1 combines with J gene TRBJ2-5; D assignment may be TRBD1 or TRBD2 (5 bases each). The CDR3 loop reads CASTQTEGETQYF. CDR3 bases: TGCGCCAGCACCCAGACAGAGGGGGAGACCCAGTACTTC.